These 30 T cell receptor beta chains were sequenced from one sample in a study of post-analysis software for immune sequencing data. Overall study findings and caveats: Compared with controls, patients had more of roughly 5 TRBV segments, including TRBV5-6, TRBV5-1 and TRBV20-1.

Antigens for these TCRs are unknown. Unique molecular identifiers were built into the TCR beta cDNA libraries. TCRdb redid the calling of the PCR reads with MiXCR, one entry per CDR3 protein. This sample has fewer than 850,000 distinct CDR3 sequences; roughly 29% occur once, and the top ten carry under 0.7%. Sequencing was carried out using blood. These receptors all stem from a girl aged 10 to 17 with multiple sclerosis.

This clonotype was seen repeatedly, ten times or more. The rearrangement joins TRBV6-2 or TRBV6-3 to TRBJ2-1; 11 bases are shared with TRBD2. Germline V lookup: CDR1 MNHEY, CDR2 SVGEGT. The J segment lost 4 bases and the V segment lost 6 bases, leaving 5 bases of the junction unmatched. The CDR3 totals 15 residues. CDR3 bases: TGTGCCAGCAGCTTACTAGCGGGGGATTACAATGAGCAGTTCTTC. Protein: CASSLLAGDYNEQFF.

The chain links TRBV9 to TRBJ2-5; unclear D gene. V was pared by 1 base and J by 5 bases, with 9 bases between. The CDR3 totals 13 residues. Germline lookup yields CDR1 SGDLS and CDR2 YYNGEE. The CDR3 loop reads CASSVSLRETQYF. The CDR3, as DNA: TGTGCCAGCAGCGTAAGCCTCAGGGAGACCCAGTACTTC.

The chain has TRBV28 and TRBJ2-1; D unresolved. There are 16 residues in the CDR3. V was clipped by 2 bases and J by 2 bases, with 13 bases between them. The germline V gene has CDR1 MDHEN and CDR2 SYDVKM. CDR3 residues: CASSLPPDLTYNEQFF. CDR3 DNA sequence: TGTGCCAGCAGTTTACCTCCCGACTTAACCTACAATGAGCAGTTCTTC.

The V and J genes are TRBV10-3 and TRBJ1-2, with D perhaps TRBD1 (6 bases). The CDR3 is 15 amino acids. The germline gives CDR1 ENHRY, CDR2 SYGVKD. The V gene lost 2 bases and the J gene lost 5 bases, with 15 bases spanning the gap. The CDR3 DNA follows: TGTGCCATCAGTGAGGAGGCAGGGGTGGGATATGGCTACACCTTC. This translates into CAISEEAGVGYGYTF.

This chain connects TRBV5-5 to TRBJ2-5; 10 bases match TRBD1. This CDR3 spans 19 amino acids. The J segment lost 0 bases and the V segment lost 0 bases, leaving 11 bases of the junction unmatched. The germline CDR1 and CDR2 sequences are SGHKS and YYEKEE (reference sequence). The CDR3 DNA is TGTGCCAGCAGCTTGGTCGGGACAGGGGTTTGGTGGTACCAAGAGACCCAGTACTTC. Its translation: CASSLVGTGVWWYQETQYF.

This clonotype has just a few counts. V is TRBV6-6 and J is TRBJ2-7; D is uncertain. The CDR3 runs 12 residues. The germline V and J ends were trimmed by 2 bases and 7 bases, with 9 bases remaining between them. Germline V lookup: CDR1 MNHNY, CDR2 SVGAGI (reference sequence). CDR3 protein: CASSYRVREQYF. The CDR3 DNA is TGTGCCAGCAGTTACAGGGTCCGGGAGCAGTACTTC.

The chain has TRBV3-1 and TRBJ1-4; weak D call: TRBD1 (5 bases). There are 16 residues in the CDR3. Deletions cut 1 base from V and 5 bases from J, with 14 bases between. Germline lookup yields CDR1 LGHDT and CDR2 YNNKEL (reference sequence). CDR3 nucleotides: TGTGCCAGCAGCCAAGGGGACGGAGACTTCAATGAAAAACTGTTTTTT. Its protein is CASSQGDGDFNEKLFF.

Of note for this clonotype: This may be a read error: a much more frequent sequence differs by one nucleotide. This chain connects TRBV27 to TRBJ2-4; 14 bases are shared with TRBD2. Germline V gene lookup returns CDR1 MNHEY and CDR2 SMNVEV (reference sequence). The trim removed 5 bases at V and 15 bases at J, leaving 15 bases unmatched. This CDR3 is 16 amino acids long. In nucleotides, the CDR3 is TGTGCCAGCAGTCCCGGACTAGCGGGGGGCAGGGAGACCCTGTACTTC. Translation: CASSPGLAGGRETLYF.

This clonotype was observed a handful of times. CDR3 DNA: TGTGCCATCAGTGTCGGGGGGCGCCAAGAGACCCAGTACTTC. Its protein product is CAISVGGRQETQYF. The chain employs TRBV10-3 and TRBJ2-5, with a weak D call TRBD2 (7 bases). The germline CDR1 and CDR2 sequences are ENHRY and SYGVKD. The CDR3 runs 14 residues. Trimming left V 4 bases short and J 1 base short, with 10 bases between.

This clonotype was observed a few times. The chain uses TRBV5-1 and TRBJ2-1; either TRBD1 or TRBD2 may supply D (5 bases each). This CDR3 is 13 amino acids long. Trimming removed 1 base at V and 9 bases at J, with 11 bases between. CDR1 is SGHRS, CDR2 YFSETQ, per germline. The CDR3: CASSLTGTTEQFF. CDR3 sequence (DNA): TGCGCCAGCAGCTTGACCGGGACCACTGAGCAGTTCTTC.

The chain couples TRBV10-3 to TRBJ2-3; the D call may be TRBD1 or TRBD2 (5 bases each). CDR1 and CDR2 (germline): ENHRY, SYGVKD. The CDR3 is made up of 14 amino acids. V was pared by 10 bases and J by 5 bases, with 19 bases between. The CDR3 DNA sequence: TGTGCCACCGGGACGGATTCCTCGGTAGATACGCAGTATTTT. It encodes CATGTDSSVDTQYF.

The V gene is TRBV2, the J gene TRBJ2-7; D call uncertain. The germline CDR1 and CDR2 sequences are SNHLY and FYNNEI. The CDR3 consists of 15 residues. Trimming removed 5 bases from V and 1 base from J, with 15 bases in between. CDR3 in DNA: TGTGCCAGCAGTTTAAACATACCAAGGTCCTACGAGCAGTACTTC. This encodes CASSLNIPRSYEQYF.

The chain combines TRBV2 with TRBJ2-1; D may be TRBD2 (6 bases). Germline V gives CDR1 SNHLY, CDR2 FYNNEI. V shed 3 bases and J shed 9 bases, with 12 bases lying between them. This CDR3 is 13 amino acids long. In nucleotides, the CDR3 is TGTGCCAGCAGTGAGGGGACTGGGTTTGAGCAGTTCTTC. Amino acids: CASSEGTGFEQFF.

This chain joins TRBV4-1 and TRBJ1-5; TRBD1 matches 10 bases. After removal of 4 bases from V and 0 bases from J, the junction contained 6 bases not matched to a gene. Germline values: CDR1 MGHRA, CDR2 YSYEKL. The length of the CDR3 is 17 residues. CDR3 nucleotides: TGCGCCAGCAGCCCCCGGGACAGGGGTGGTAGCAATCAGCCCCAGCATTTT. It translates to CASSPRDRGGSNQPQHF.

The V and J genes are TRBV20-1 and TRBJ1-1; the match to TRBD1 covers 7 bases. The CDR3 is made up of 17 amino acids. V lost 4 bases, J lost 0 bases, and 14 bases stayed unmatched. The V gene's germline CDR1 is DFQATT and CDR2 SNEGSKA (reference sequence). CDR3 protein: CSATGGQGGSVNTEAFF. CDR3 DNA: TGCAGTGCTACCGGAGGGCAGGGGGGATCGGTGAACACTGAAGCTTTCTTT.

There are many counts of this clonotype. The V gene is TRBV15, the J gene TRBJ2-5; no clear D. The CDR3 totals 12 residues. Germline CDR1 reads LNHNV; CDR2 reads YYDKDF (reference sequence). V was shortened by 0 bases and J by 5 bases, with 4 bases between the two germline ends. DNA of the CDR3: TGTGCCACCAGCAGAGAGGGGGAGACCCAGTACTTC. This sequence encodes CATSREGETQYF. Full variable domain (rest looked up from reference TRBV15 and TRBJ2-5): DAMVIQNPRYQVTQFGKPVTLSCSQTLNHNVMYWYQQKSSQAPKLLFHYYDKDFNNEADTPDNFQSRRPNTSFCFLDIRSPGLGDTAMYLCATSREGETQYFGPGTRLLVL.

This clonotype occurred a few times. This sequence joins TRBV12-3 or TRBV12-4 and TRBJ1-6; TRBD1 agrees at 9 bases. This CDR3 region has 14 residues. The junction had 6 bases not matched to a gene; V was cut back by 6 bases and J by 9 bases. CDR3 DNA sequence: TGTGCCAGCAGCCGTACAGGGGGCGTTTCACCCCTCCACTTT. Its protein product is CASSRTGGVSPLHF.

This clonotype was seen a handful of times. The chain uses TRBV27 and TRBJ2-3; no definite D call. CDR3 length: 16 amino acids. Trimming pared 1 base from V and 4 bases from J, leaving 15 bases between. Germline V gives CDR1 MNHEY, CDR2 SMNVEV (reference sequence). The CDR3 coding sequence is TGTGCCAGCAGTTTATGGCAGACAAATGGGGCAGATACGCAGTATTTT. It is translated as CASSLWQTNGADTQYF.

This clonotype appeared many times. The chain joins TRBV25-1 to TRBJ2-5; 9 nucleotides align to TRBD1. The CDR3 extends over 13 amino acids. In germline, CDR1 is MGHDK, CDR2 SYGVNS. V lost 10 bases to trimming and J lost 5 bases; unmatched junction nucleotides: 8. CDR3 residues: CATRGQGWETQYF. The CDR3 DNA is TGTGCCACTAGGGGACAGGGATGGGAGACCCAGTACTTC.

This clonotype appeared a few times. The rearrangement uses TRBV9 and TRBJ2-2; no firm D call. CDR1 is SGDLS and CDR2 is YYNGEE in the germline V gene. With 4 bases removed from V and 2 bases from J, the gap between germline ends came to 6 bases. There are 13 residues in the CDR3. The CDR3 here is CASSMDNTGELFF. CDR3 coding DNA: TGTGCCAGCAGCATGGATAACACCGGGGAGCTGTTTTTT.

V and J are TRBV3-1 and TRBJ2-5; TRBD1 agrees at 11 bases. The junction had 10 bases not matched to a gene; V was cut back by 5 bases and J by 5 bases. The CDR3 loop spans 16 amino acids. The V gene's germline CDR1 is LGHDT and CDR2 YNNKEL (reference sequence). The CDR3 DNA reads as TGTGCCAGCAGCACCCGGGACAGGGGGTCTGTTGAGACCCAGTACTTC. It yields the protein CASSTRDRGSVETQYF.

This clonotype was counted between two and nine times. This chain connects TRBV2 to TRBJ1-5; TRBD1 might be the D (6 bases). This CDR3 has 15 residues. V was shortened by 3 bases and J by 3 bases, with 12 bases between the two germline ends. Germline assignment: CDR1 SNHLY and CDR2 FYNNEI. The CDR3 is CASSDEGTINQPQHF. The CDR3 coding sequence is TGTGCCAGCAGTGATGAGGGGACAATCAATCAGCCCCAGCATTTT.

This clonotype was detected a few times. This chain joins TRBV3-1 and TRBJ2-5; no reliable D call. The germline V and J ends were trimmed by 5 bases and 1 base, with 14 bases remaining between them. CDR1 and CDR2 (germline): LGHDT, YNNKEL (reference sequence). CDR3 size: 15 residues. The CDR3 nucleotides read TGTGCCAGCAGCTGGAATGTCGGTAGCCAAGAGACCCAGTACTTC. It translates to CASSWNVGSQETQYF.

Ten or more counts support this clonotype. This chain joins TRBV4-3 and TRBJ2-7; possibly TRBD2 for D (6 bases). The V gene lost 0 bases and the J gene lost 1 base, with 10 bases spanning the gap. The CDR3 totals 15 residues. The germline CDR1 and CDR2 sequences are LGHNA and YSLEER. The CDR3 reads CASSQEPEGSYEQYF. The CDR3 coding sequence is TGCGCCAGCAGCCAAGAACCGGAGGGGTCCTACGAGCAGTACTTC.

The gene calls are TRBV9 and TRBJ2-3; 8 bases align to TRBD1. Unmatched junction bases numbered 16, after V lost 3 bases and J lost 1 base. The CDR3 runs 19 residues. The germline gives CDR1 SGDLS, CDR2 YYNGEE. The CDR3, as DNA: TGTGCCAGCAGCGCGTGGACAGGGACGGGGGTCCGTGGCACAGATACGCAGTATTTT. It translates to CASSAWTGTGVRGTDTQYF.

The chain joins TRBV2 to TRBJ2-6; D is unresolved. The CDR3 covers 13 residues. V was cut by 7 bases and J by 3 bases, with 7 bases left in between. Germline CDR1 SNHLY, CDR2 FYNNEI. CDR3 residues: CASILSGANVLTF. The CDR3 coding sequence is TGTGCCAGCATTTTGAGTGGGGCCAACGTCCTGACTTTC.

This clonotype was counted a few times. The CDR3 DNA reads TGTGCCAGCAGGGACTGGACCACCTACAATGAGCAGTTCTTC. Protein sequence: CASRDWTTYNEQFF. The V gene is TRBV2, the J gene TRBJ2-1; D might be TRBD2 (5 bases). The CDR3 is 14 amino acids. V shed 6 bases and J shed 2 bases, with 11 bases lying between them. In germline, CDR1 is SNHLY, CDR2 FYNNEI.

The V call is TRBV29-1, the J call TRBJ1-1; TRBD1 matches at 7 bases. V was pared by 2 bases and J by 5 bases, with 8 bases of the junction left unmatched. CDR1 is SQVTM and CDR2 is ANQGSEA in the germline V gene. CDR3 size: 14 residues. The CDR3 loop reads CSVERDRVNTEAFF. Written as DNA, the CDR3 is TGCAGCGTTGAAAGGGACAGAGTTAATACTGAAGCTTTCTTT.

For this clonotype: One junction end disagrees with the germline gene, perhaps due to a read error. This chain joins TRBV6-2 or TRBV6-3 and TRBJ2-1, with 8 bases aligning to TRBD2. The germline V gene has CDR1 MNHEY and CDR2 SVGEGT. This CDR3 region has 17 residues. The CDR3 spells CASSYSIIGREDNGQFF. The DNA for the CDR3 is TGTGCCAGCAGTTACTCGATAATAGGGCGGGAGGACAATGGGCAGTTCTTC.

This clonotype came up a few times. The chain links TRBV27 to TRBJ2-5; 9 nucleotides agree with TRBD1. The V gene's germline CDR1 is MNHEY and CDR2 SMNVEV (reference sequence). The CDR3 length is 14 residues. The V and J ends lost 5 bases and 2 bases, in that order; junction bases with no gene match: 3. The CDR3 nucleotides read TGTGCCAGCAGTACGGGACAGGGTCAAGAGACCCAGTACTTC. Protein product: CASSTGQGQETQYF.